This T cell receptor (beta chain) was observed in a study of T cell repertoires in cytomegalovirus infection. TCRdb reanalysed the reads using MiXCR and keeps one entry per CDR3 protein. The sample has around 550,000 distinct CDR3 sequences; less than 30% are singletons. Concerning this clonotype itself: Its antigen is unidentified.

CDR3 length: 16 residues. V lost 6 bases, J lost 1 base, and 8 bases stayed unmatched. CDR1 is LGHDT and CDR2 is YNNKEL in the germline V gene (reference sequence). Findings and limits, study-wide: CMV-specific HLA-C-restricted TCR beta clonotypes dominated the ex vivo response. Identification of carriers of CMV plus the relevant HLA was achieved through cumulative public TCR beta family frequency.

The specimen sequenced was PBMCs. The sequence derives from a human donor in good health (CMV status not recorded). Some clones in this sample may be carry-over from other donors' samples. V gene TRBV3-1 combines with J gene TRBJ2-3; 9 bases align to TRBD2. The CDR3 DNA reads TGTGCCAGCAGGGGTGGACTAGCGACACGCACAGATACGCAGTATTTT. This translates into CASRGGLATRTDTQYF.